One sample yielded the 9 T cell receptor beta chains listed below, sequenced in a study of T cell changes during pregnancy in multiple sclerosis. Some clones are missing from TCRdb's copy, which holds only in-frame ones; the method was immunoSEQ multiplex PCR. The sample includes under 25,000 clones, 87% of them seen just once. Sample: CD8+ T cells from peripheral blood mononuclear cells, taken after pregnancy. These receptors all stem from a female donor with multiple sclerosis, enrolled in a pregnancy study.

The V and J genes are TRBV6-4 and TRBJ1-6; no definite D call. V lost 2 bases to trimming and J lost 10 bases, with 6 bases between them. Germline CDR1 reads MRHNA; CDR2 reads SNTAGT. The CDR3 loop spans 12 amino acids. CDR3 loop: CASSDRESPLHF. The CDR3 region has the DNA TGTGCCAGCAGTGACAGGGAGTCACCCCTCCACTTT.

This rearrangement joins TRBV7-6 to TRBJ2-2; D is possibly TRBD1 (6 bases). The CDR3 has 15 amino acids. V was trimmed by 5 bases and J by 2 bases, leaving 12 bases between them. The germline V gene encodes CDR1 SGHVS and CDR2 FNYEAQ. The CDR3 protein is CASSTPDSNTGELFF. The CDR3, as DNA: TGTGCCAGCAGCACTCCGGACAGCAACACCGGGGAGCTGTTTTTT.

The CDR3 sequence: CASSPPDSMERQPQHF. CDR3 bases: TGTGCCAGCAGTCCGCCGGACTCAATGGAGCGTCAGCCCCAGCATTTT. The chain has TRBV28 and TRBJ1-5; D remains ambiguous. The ends were cut back, 5 bases at V and 6 bases at J, with 20 bases in the middle. The V gene's germline CDR1 is MDHEN and CDR2 SYDVKM. This CDR3 has 16 residues.

The gene calls are TRBV4-1 and TRBJ1-1; no reliable D call. CDR3 length: 14 amino acids. V gave up 1 base and J gave up 4 bases, with 10 bases separating them. Germline values: CDR1 MGHRA, CDR2 YSYEKL. CDR3 residues: CASSQVVGGTEAFF. As DNA, the CDR3 is TGCGCCAGCAGCCAAGTAGTGGGAGGCACTGAAGCTTTCTTT.

V and J are TRBV4-2 and TRBJ2-1; maybe TRBD2 (6 bases). The CDR3 extends over 16 amino acids. Germline CDR1 LGHNA, CDR2 YNFKEQ. Trimming left V 2 bases short and J 6 bases short, with 17 bases between. DNA for the CDR3: TGTGCCAGCAGCCAATCCCCGACGGGAGAGATCAATGAGCAGTTCTTC. It translates to CASSQSPTGEINEQFF.

The chain carries TRBV6-5 and TRBJ1-1, with TRBD1 as a possible D gene (6 bases). The length of the CDR3 is 14 residues. Deletions cut 5 bases from V and 2 bases from J, with 12 bases between. CDR1 MNHEY and CDR2 SVGAGI come from the germline V gene. The chain's CDR3 is CASSPRQENTEAFF. The CDR3 region has the DNA TGTGCCAGCAGTCCCCGACAGGAAAACACTGAAGCTTTCTTT.

This rearrangement joins TRBV30 to TRBJ2-3, with TRBD2 as a possible D gene (7 bases). Between the trimmed V and J ends, which lost 7 bases and 4 bases, there was a span of 12 bases. The CDR3 sequence is 12 residues long. CDR1 is GTSNPN and CDR2 is SVGIG in the germline V gene (reference sequence). CDR3 sequence (DNA): TGTGCCTTGGGCGGGGGCCCAGATACGCAGTATTTT. It encodes CALGGGPDTQYF. The full variable domain, rest sourced from reference TRBV30 and TRBJ2-3, is SQTIHQWPATLVQPVGSPLSLECTVEGTSNPNLYWYRQAAGRGLQLLFYSVGIGQISSEVPQNLSASRPQDRQFILSSKKLLLSDSGFYLCALGGGPDTQYFGPGTRLTVL.

The rearrangement joins TRBV5-5 to TRBJ1-2; TRBD1 is a possible D gene (6 bases). This CDR3 is built from 13 residues. V lost 5 bases and J 3 bases, leaving 11 bases between the germline ends. Germline V gene lookup returns CDR1 SGHKS and CDR2 YYEKEE (reference sequence). CDR3 nucleotide sequence: TGTGCCAGCAGAGGCGACAGGCACTATGGCTACACCTTC. It is translated as CASRGDRHYGYTF.

This chain connects TRBV6-6 to TRBJ2-7; D remains ambiguous. Germline V gene lookup returns CDR1 MNHNY and CDR2 SVGAGI (reference sequence). V was cut by 4 bases and J by 3 bases, with 4 bases left in between. CDR3 length: 11 residues. The CDR3 spells CASSSYYEQYF. DNA of the CDR3: TGTGCCAGCAGTTCCTACTACGAGCAGTACTTC.